This T cell receptor beta chain was profiled in a study of T cells in Graves' hyperthyroidism and ophthalmopathy. This clonotype was counted ten times or more. This CDR3 has 15 amino acids. Looked up from germline, CDR1 is MNHEY and CDR2 is SMNVEV (reference sequence). V dropped 2 bases and J dropped 7; count of bases not matched to a gene: 7. Researchers amplified the TCR beta CDR3 regions from RNA transcripts. First-round RT-PCR with HTBI primers amplified the TCR CDR3 region. TCRdb reanalysed the multiplex PCR reads using MiXCR and keeps one entry per CDR3 protein. Seen here are about 350,000 distinct CDR3 sequences, 13% to 15% observed once, and the top ten hold 15% to 20%.

The specimen sequenced was blood. This TCR derives from a woman in her sixties with Graves' ophthalmopathy. V and J are TRBV27 and TRBJ2-1; TRBD2 aligns across 8 bases. CDR3 in DNA: TGTGCCAGCAGTTTACGAGCGGGGGTTCAAAATGAGCAGTTCTTC. This codes for CASSLRAGVQNEQFF.